Described below is a single T cell receptor (beta chain) sequence and its context. Its antigen is not identified. Read sequence stops 3 residues before the CDR3 end, and the germline J gene provides the missing end. These data are taken from a study of T cells in women clearing cervical HPV infection. Overall study results and limits: CIN3+ cases had significantly higher TCR richness than controls; evenness did not differ.

HPV was found by MY09/MY11 PCR and dot-blot genotyping. The CDR3 is 17 residues long. Germline loops: CDR1 SGHVS, CDR2 FNYEAQ. Deletions cut 5 bases from V and 0 bases from J, with 19 bases between. immunoSEQ multiplex PCR used an average of around 1,200 ng genomic DNA. The assay was immunoSEQ multiplex PCR, and TCRdb's table has in-frame clones only and misses some. The listing contains about 30,000 clones. The V call is TRBV7-6, the J call TRBJ1-2, with D possibly TRBD1 on 5 matching bases. The specimen sequenced was blood buffy coat. This clonotype originated in a woman aged 18-70 years with a cervical HPV16 infection that either progressed to CIN3+ or cleared (not recorded which). CDR3 bases read: TGTGCCAGCAGCAATGTGTACGGGGGTTCGGCTAACTATGGC. Its protein product is CASSNVYGGSANYG. The CDR3, in full, reads CASSNVYGGSANYGYTF.